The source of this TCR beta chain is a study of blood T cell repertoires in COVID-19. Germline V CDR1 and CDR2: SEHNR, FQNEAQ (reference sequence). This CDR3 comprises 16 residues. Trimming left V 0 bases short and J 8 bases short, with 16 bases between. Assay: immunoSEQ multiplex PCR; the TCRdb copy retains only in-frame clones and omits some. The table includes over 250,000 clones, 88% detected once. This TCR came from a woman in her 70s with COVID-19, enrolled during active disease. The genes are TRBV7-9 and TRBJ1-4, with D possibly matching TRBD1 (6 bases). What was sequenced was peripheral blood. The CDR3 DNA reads TGTGCCAGCAGCTTAGCGGGGGCCCCGCCGGGGGAAAAACTGTTTTTT. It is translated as CASSLAGAPPGEKLFF.